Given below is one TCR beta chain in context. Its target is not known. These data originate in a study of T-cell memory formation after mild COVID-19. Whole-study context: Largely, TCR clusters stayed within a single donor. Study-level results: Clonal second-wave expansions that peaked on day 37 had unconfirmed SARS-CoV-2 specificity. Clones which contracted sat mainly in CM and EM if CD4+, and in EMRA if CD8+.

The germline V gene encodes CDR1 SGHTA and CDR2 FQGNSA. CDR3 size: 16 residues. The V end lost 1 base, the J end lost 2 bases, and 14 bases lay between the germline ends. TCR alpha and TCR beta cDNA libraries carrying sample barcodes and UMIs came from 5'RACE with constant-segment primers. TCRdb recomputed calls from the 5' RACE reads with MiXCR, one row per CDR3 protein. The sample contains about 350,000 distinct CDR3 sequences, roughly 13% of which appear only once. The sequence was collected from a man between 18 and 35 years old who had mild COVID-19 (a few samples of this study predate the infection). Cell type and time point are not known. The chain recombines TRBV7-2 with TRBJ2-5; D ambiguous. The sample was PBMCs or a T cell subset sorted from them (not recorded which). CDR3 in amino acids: CASSLVVSTRQETQYF. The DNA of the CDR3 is TGTGCCAGCAGCTTAGTTGTCAGCACCAGGCAAGAGACCCAGTACTTC.